This T cell receptor (beta chain) was recovered during a study of beta chain features in type 1 diabetes (dated 2018 in TCRdb). For the study in its entirety: No differences in mean age, gender distribution, total cell number or subset yield were found between patients and healthy donors. A total of some 100,000,000 sorted cells were examined across all samples, and the number of cells per subset was strongly correlated with RNA yield. In the study, TCRB repertoires of sorted circulating CD4+ T cell subsets from recently diagnosed type 1 diabetes patients were compared with those of matched healthy donors. Naive and central memory subsets were obtained from all 30 or so donors, but regulatory and stem cell-like memory subsets were isolated from only 8 patients and roughly 8 healthy donors. Here is what the overall study found, with its caveats: At VDJ recombination sites, type 1 diabetes patients had fewer insertions and more deleted nucleotides, which implies abnormalities in thymic rearrangement. Because cDNA was sequenced instead of genomic DNA, highly expressing activated cells could be over-represented, though the groups showed no difference in activation or CD3 levels. HLA sub-analyses involved small numbers of individuals, so any influence of HLA type on TCRB rearrangement remained unresolved. Naive, central memory and regulatory TCRB repertoires appeared to be more alike among patients than among healthy donors. Type 1 diabetes patients showed a moderate but significant shortening of TCRB CDR3 length in all four CD4+ subsets. PCR might favor shorter templates, but patient and control samples were amplified and corrected together, so any skew would affect both groups equally.

The entire isolated RNA was reverse transcribed using the High Capacity cDNA Reverse Transcription Kit, and thus expressed TCRB transcripts were sequenced. Naive, central memory and regulatory T cell samples underwent deep immunoSEQ sequencing, averaging about 3.57 million total reads per sample. Sorted cells were lysed in RLT buffer and RNA was extracted with DNase-treated RNeasy Micro or Mini kits, depending on cell number. To prevent cross-contamination, every cell subset was processed on its own, while patient and healthy donor samples were processed together. The immunoSEQ multiplex PCR was used to amplify TCRB sequences from cDNA, yielding 87-bp fragments that span the CDR3 region. Sequencing of the amplicons was done on the Illumina HiSeq platform. As for the original processing: PCR bias was corrected computationally using synthetic template baselines, and reads within Hamming distance 2 were collapsed, with unmergeable singletons discarded. Reads were aligned against IMGT to assign V, D and J genes, CDR3 length and insertions or deletions at six rearrangement sites. Within each subset, clonotype counts were normalized to sorted cell number, and only after that were true diversity and Gini coefficients computed with the tcR R package. The overlap coefficient, calculated on TCRB nucleotide sequences, was used to quantify repertoire sharing. TCRdb's version of the immuneACCESS table is confined to in-frame rearrangements and falls short of the full clone set. An unresolved V gene accounts for under half of the shortfall where checked; the remainder is of unknown origin. V, J and clone size are those of that table, while D and trimming were read from the DNA. The sample table shows almost 350,000 clones, and around 7.6% are seen once. The ten top clones hold less than 0.45% of the sample.

Worth noting for this clone: Its antigen is not yet known. Per-base qualities were not stored, and no clone one base away is much larger.

From V the trimming removes 5 bases and from J it removes 6 bases, while the gene matches leave 3 bases of the junction unaccounted for. The CDR3 spans 13 residues, from the cysteine through the phenylalanine. Of the read, only the CDR3 DNA is kept; its 39 bases are in frame from base 1. The germline V gene specifies LGHNT as CDR1 and FRNRAP as CDR2. From each donor, a single peripheral blood sample of around 120 mL on average was drawn into heparinised tubes. A BD FACSAria II was used to sort naive, central memory, regulatory and stem cell-like memory CD4+ T cells with a panel that included CD45RO, CCR7, CD25, CD127, CD95 and CD27. Purity was above 98% for every sorted population. PBMCs were isolated immediately by Lymphoprep density gradient centrifugation and stained directly without culture. To minimize batch effects, samples were stained and sorted in pairs, one healthy donor with one patient per experiment.

This chain joins TRBV12-5 to TRBJ2-1, with 8 middle bases fitting TRBD1. The TCR was taken from a woman aged 18-29 years in good health. The sequenced sample consisted of central memory CD4+ T cells from blood. The nucleotides read TGTGCTAGTGGTACCGGACAGGGCAATGAGCAGTTCTTC. This sequence encodes CASGTGQGNEQFF.